This T cell receptor beta chain is drawn from a study of technical replicates of blood from a handful of donors. This CDR3 has 15 amino acids. J was trimmed by 5 bases and V by 4 bases; bases with no gene match: 8. The germline V gene encodes CDR1 MRHNA and CDR2 SNTAGT. TCRdb's table, derived via immunoSEQ multiplex PCR, lists solely in-frame clones and lacks some. The top ten clones hold roughly 0.23% of a sample with roughly 80,000 clones, roughly 93% of them seen once. The source is a human donor in good health. This rearrangement joins TRBV6-4 to TRBJ2-5, with TRBD2 identical over 9 bases. The sequencing input was T cells isolated from PBMCs. This CDR3 is CASSVGLAGVETQYF. The DNA for the CDR3 is TGTGCCAGCAGTGTGGGATTAGCGGGAGTTGAGACCCAGTACTTC.